The next 17 T cell receptor beta chains were all read from a single sample in a study of CD8 T cells in ankylosing spondylitis (dated by TCRdb to about 2017). Library method: 5' RACE. The sample was run on an Illumina HiSeq 2500. TCRdb reran the public reads through fastp at Q25 and MiXCR, keeping productive beta chains. Identical CDR3 proteins give one entry, which carries the most common genes and DNA. This sample is represented by a few hundred thousand distinct CDR3 sequences; around 10% of them were singletons. Together, the top ten hold under 7% of the sample. Sequenced sample: blood, either unsorted or a sorted T cell fraction (not recorded which). Source of these receptors: a male donor with ankylosing spondylitis or in good health (not recorded which).

This clonotype has a handful of counts. The chain links TRBV29-1 to TRBJ1-3; D is perhaps TRBD1 (6 bases). Trimming pared 3 bases from V and 3 bases from J, leaving 12 bases between. The CDR3 length is 14 residues. Germline V gene sequence: CDR1 SQVTM, CDR2 ANQGSEA. The CDR3 DNA reads as TGCAGCGTTGACTTGGGGGGCCTTGGAAACACCATATATTTT. This translates into CSVDLGGLGNTIYF. Full variable domain (outside the CDR3, taken from reference TRBV29-1 and TRBJ1-3): SAVISQKPSRDICQRGTSLTIQCQVDSQVTMMFWYRQQPGQSLTLIATANQGSEATYESGFVIDKFPISRPNLTFSTLTVSNMSPEDSSIYLCSVDLGGLGNTIYFGEGSWLTVV.

This clonotype was detected only a few times. The chain combines TRBV5-1 with TRBJ2-3; D possibly uses TRBD1 or TRBD2 (5 bases each). Trimming left V 0 bases short and J 12 bases short, with 11 bases between. CDR1 and CDR2 (germline): SGHRS, YFSETQ. The CDR3 extends over 12 amino acids. CDR3: CASSLEQRTQYF. The CDR3 DNA reads as TGCGCCAGCAGCTTGGAACAGCGGACACAGTATTTT. The whole variable domain, remainder taken from reference TRBV5-1 and TRBJ2-3, is KAGVTQTPRYLIKTRGQQVTLSCSPISGHRSVSWYQQTPGQGLQFLFEYFSETQRNKGNFPGRFSGRQFSNSRSEMNVSTLELGDSALYLCASSLEQRTQYFGPGTRLTVL.

This clonotype appeared many times. The rearrangement links TRBV6-5 to TRBJ1-2; maybe TRBD1 (5 bases). The CDR3 runs to 14 residues. Germline CDR1 MNHEY, CDR2 SVGAGI. Trimming pared 4 bases from V and 0 bases from J, leaving 9 bases between. The CDR3 nucleotides read TGTGCCAGCAGTTCCGGGACGGCTAACTATGGCTACACCTTC. Translation: CASSSGTANYGYTF.

This clonotype occurred many times. The chain joins TRBV6-5 to TRBJ1-5; possibly TRBD1 for D (6 bases). The germline V gene has CDR1 MNHEY and CDR2 SVGAGI. The germline V and J ends were trimmed by 2 bases and 4 bases, with 9 bases remaining between them. This CDR3 contains 14 residues. The CDR3 spells CASSYEGGNQPQHF. DNA of the CDR3: TGTGCCAGCAGTTACGAGGGGGGAAATCAGCCCCAGCATTTT.

V and J are TRBV7-2 and TRBJ2-7, with D unclear. Germline V gene data show CDR1 as SGHTA and CDR2 as FQGNSA. The CDR3 is 15 amino acids. Trimming took off 1 base at V and 2 bases at J, with 12 bases between the two ends. The CDR3 DNA sequence: TGTGCCAGCAGCTTAGGGCAGCCCCCAACCTACGAGCAGTACTTC. Its translation: CASSLGQPPTYEQYF.

This clonotype was detected ten times or more. The chain recombines TRBV7-8 with TRBJ2-3; D not certain. There are 13 residues in the CDR3. Trimming took off 4 bases at V and 2 bases at J, with 7 bases between the two ends. Per the germline V gene, CDR1 is SGHVS and CDR2 is FQNEAQ. CDR3 amino acids: CASSSHYTDTQYF. DNA of the CDR3: TGTGCCAGCAGCTCCCACTACACAGATACGCAGTATTTT.

This clonotype was recorded many times. This chain links TRBV9 with TRBJ2-7; D gene ambiguous. V lost 0 bases and J 0 bases, leaving 10 bases between the germline ends. The V gene's germline CDR1 is SGDLS and CDR2 YYNGEE. CDR3 length: 15 amino acids. CDR3 coding DNA: TGTGCCAGCAGCGTAGAAGAGACGAGCTCCTACGAGCAGTACTTC. It translates to CASSVEETSSYEQYF. The complete variable domain, with remaining parts taken from reference TRBV9 and TRBJ2-7, reads DSGVTQTPKHLITATGQRVTLRCSPRSGDLSVYWYQQSLDQGLQFLIQYYNGEERAKGNILERFSAQQFPDLHSELNLSSLELGDSALYFCASSVEETSSYEQYFGPGTRLTVT.

This clonotype was seen at least ten times. V is TRBV3-1 and J is TRBJ2-2, with D maybe TRBD2 (6 bases). V was pared by 3 bases and J by 3 bases, with 11 bases between. The CDR3 is 15 residues long. The germline V gene has CDR1 LGHDT and CDR2 YNNKEL (reference sequence). The CDR3 is CASSHHRDYTGELFF. CDR3 nucleotides: TGTGCCAGCAGCCATCACCGGGACTACACCGGGGAGCTGTTTTTT. Variable domain in full (rest from reference TRBV3-1 and TRBJ2-2): DTAVSQTPKYLVTQMGNDKSIKCEQNLGHDTMYWYKQDSKKFLKIMFSYNNKELIINETVPNRFSPKSPDKAHLNLHINSLELGDSAVYFCASSHHRDYTGELFFGEGSRLTVL.

This chain uses TRBV15 with TRBJ2-7; D tentatively fits TRBD1 or TRBD2 (5 bases each). The CDR3 contains 13 residues. V was cut by 4 bases and J by 6 bases, with 13 bases left in between. Germline V gene lookup returns CDR1 LNHNV and CDR2 YYDKDF (reference sequence). The DNA of the CDR3 is TGTGCCACCAGCAAGGGACCGCGGATCGAGCAGTACTTC. Protein: CATSKGPRIEQYF.

Notes on this clonotype: Germline is not matched at one junction end, which may reflect a read error. The CDR3 loop reads CANSPTGSSAEAFF. The CDR3 bases are TGTGCCAACTCACCGACAGGGTCGAGCGCTGAAGCTTTCTTT. The genes are TRBV18 and TRBJ1-1; 7 nucleotides agree with TRBD1. Germline lookup yields CDR1 KGHSH and CDR2 LQKENI. The CDR3 contains 14 residues. The full variable domain, rest sourced from reference TRBV18 and TRBJ1-1, is NAGVMQNPRHLVRRRGQEARLRCSPMKGHSHVYWYRQLPEEGLKFMVYLQKENIIDESGMPKERFSAEFPKEGPSILRIQQVVRGDSAAYFCANSPTGSSAEAFFGQGTRLTVV.

Only a few counts were recorded for this clonotype. This chain links TRBV28 with TRBJ2-4; D call uncertain. The germline V and J ends were trimmed by 8 bases and 5 bases, with 7 bases remaining between them. The CDR3 contains 11 residues. Per the germline V gene, CDR1 is MDHEN and CDR2 is SYDVKM. CDR3 in amino acids: CASFQENIQYF. In DNA form, the CDR3 reads TGTGCCAGCTTCCAGGAAAACATTCAGTACTTC.

The sample holds many counts of this clonotype. This rearrangement joins TRBV29-1 to TRBJ1-1; no clear D. The CDR3 spans 12 residues. V was cut by 0 bases and J by 3 bases, with 5 bases left in between. Germline assignment: CDR1 SQVTM and CDR2 ANQGSEA. The CDR3 is CSVEEMDTEAFF. CDR3 bases: TGCAGCGTTGAAGAGATGGACACTGAAGCTTTCTTT.

On this clonotype: The junction shows a germline mismatch at one end, possibly a read error. This chain links TRBV5-8 with TRBJ2-7; TRBD1 is a possible D gene (5 bases). The CDR3 loop spans 14 amino acids. Germline assignment: CDR1 SGHTS and CDR2 YDEGEE. The CDR3 is CASSLSGATYEQCF. The CDR3 nucleotides are TGTGCCAGCAGCTTGTCTGGGGCAACCTACGAGCAGTGCTTC.

The rearrangement joins TRBV14 to TRBJ2-1, with TRBD2 identical over 11 bases. The germline V gene has CDR1 SGHDN and CDR2 FVKESK. The V segment lost 3 bases and the J segment 9 bases; nucleotides outside the gene matches: 13. The CDR3 has 17 residues. The CDR3 DNA reads as TGTGCCAGCAGCCAGAACCCATGGACTAGCGGGTTGGGTGAGCAGTTCTTC. This translates into CASSQNPWTSGLGEQFF.

This clonotype was counted ten times or more. The chain recombines TRBV20-1 with TRBJ1-4, with D possibly being TRBD1 (5 bases). The V gene lost 4 bases and the J gene lost 6 bases, with 12 bases spanning the gap. The CDR3 extends over 13 amino acids. In germline, CDR1 is DFQATT, CDR2 SNEGSKA (reference sequence). As DNA, the CDR3 is TGCAGTGCTAAGTTAGGGGCCCATGAAAAACTGTTTTTT. Residues: CSAKLGAHEKLFF.

This clonotype has ten or more counts. The chain employs TRBV15 and TRBJ2-5, with a weak D call TRBD2 (6 bases). In germline, CDR1 is LNHNV, CDR2 YYDKDF (reference sequence). The V gene lost 0 bases and the J gene lost 5 bases, with 10 bases spanning the gap. CDR3 size: 14 residues. This CDR3 reads CATSRDLGRETQYF. The CDR3 coding sequence is TGTGCCACCAGCAGAGATCTAGGGAGGGAGACCCAGTACTTC. Full variable domain (outside the CDR3, taken from reference TRBV15 and TRBJ2-5): DAMVIQNPRYQVTQFGKPVTLSCSQTLNHNVMYWYQQKSSQAPKLLFHYYDKDFNNEADTPDNFQSRRPNTSFCFLDIRSPGLGDTAMYLCATSRDLGRETQYFGPGTRLLVL.

This clonotype was counted only a few times. The gene calls are TRBV7-2 and TRBJ2-3, with 7 bases identical to TRBD2. Germline V gene sequence: CDR1 SGHTA, CDR2 FQGNSA. V lost 2 bases to trimming and J lost 3 bases; unmatched junction nucleotides: 5. The CDR3 has 15 amino acids. The CDR3 nucleotides read TGTGCCAGCAGCTTACGGGGGGAGAGAACAGATACGCAGTATTTT. It codes for CASSLRGERTDTQYF. The full variable domain, rest sourced from reference TRBV7-2 and TRBJ2-3, is GAGVSQSPSNKVTEKGKDVELRCDPISGHTALYWYRQSLGQGLEFLIYFQGNSAPDKSGLPSDRFSAERTGGSVSTLTIQRTQQEDSAVYLCASSLRGERTDTQYFGPGTRLTVL.